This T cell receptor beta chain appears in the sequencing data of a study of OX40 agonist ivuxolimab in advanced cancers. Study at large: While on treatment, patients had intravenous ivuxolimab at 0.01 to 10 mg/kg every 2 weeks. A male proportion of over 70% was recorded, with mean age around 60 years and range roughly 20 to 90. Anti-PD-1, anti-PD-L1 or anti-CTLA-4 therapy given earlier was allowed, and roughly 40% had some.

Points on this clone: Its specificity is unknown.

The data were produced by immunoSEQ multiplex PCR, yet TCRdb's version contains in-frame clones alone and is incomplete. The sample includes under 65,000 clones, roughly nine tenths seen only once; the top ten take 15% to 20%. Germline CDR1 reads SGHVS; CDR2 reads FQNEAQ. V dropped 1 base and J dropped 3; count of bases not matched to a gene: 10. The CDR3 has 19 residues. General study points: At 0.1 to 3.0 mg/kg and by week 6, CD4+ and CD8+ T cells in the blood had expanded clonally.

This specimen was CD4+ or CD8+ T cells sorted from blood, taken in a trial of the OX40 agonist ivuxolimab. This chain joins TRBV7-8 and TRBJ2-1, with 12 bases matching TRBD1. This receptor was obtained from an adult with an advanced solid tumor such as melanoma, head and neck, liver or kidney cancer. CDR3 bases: TGTGCCAGCAGCTTAGACCGGGACAGGGGGCATACTTACTACAATGAGCAGTTCTTC. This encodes CASSLDRDRGHTYYNEQFF.